This TCR beta chain was profiled in a study of blood T cell repertoires in COVID-19. The wider study: From T cells, B-cell-depleted T cells, or PBMCs came the material, which was cDNA or gDNA.

In the authors' methods: Reference gene primers were amplified, and this amplification served to estimate nucleated cell counts. Clones were sequenced by immunoSEQ multiplex PCR, and TCRdb holds only the in-frame ones, with some missing. The V and J calls and the clone size are those of that table, but D and trimming were determined from the DNA. This table holds about 35,000 clones, 85% to 90% found once. The CDR3 loop spans 17 amino acids. Germline CDR1 reads KGHDR; CDR2 reads SFDVKD. The germline V and J ends were trimmed by 4 bases and 6 bases, with 20 bases remaining between them. This chain uses TRBV24-1 with TRBJ2-2; tentatively, D is TRBD1 (7 bases). Sequenced material: peripheral blood. The sequence derives from a man older than 75 with active COVID-19. This CDR3 reads CATSEHQGGRSAGELFF. The DNA of the CDR3 is TGTGCCACCAGTGAGCACCAGGGGGGTCGGTCGGCCGGGGAGCTGTTTTTT.